The source of this TCR beta chain is a study of blood T cell repertoires in COVID-19. Study background: From T cells, B-cell-depleted T cells, or PBMCs came the material, which was cDNA or gDNA.

The age range of participants was 18 to 89 years, with residence in roughly 25 US areas. Each recovered donor of Cohort 3 presented with two negative PCRs, clearance, or symptom resolution. This clone was recorded once. Sequenced by immunoSEQ multiplex PCR; TCRdb stores in-frame clones only, minus some. The data contain about 280,000 clones, 85% of them singletons. The CDR3 is 16 residues long. Per the germline V gene, CDR1 is LGHNA and CDR2 is YSLEER. Between the trimmed V and J ends, which lost 1 base and 8 bases, there was a span of 20 bases. The sample consisted of PBMCs or T cells enriched from blood (not recorded which). J is TRBJ1-2 and V is TRBV4-3, with no clear D. The clonotype originates from a woman in her fifties or sixties who had recovered from COVID-19. The CDR3 sequence: CASSQVAQTPGGGYTF. The CDR3 DNA is TGCGCCAGCAGCCAAGTCGCACAGACTCCCGGCGGGGGCTACACCTTC.